A selection of T cell receptor beta chains follows, all from one sample in a study of T cells in localized non-small cell lung cancer. Only in-frame clones appear in the TCRdb table, and some are missing; sequencing was by immunoSEQ multiplex PCR. In the table there are 34,000 or so clones, roughly 93% of which are singletons. Material: peripheral blood, obtained before any cancer treatment. The receptors come from a female donor aged 60 or older with stage I lung adenocarcinoma. CDR3s include the opening cysteine and the closing phenylalanine or tryptophan. The D gene is left open where the match is weak. The listing skips clone size in some rows; elsewhere it reads once, few, many or a size class.

TRBJ1-1 | . | . | TRBV7-8 | TGTGCCAGCAGCTCAACAGGAGGAGGGACTGAAGCTTTCTTT | CASSSTGGGTEAFF
TRBJ2-7 | TRBD1 | once | TRBV11-3 | TGTGCCAGCACCCCGGGACAGGGATACGAGCAGTACTTC | CASTPGQGYEQYF
TRBJ2-1 | . | . | TRBV19 | TGTGCCAGTAAGGGGGGGCTCCCCAAGAATGAGCAGTTCTTC | CASKGGLPKNEQFF
TRBJ2-2 | . | . | TRBV5-8 | TGTGCCAGCAGCTTCGGCGGTCTCACCGGGGAGCTGTTTTTT | CASSFGGLTGELFF
TRBJ2-1 | TRBD2 | . | TRBV10-2 | TGCGCCAGCAGGGCTAGCGGGTTAGGCGGTGAGCAGTTCTTC | CASRASGLGGEQFF
TRBJ2-3 | . | . | TRBV7-2 | TGTGCCAGCAGCTTAAGGGACACTATCACAGATACGCAGTATTTT | CASSLRDTITDTQYF
TRBJ2-7 | . | . | TRBV9 | TGTGCCAGCAGCGTTGGGACACACTCCTACGAGCAGTACTTC | CASSVGTHSYEQYF
TRBJ1-1 | . | . | TRBV7-3 | TGTGCCAGCAGCGCCGGGACGGCATCCACTGAAGCTTTCTTT | CASSAGTASTEAFF
TRBJ1-5 | . | . | TRBV6-1 | TGTGCCAGCAGTTTCAGGGTTGGCAATCAGCCCCAGCATTTT | CASSFRVGNQPQHF
TRBJ1-6 | . | . | TRBV18 | TGTGCCAGCTCACCATCCTATAATTCACCCCTCCACTTT | CASSPSYNSPLHF
TRBJ2-5 | . | . | TRBV10-3 | TGTGCCATCAGGGAAGGCCTGGGGGAGACCCAGTACTTC | CAIREGLGETQYF